This TCR beta chain was recorded in a study of CD8 T cells in Susac syndrome. It was with random hexamers that roughly 0.45 to 1 ug RNA was reverse transcribed. The authors amplified TCR beta CDR3 across 54 Vbeta and 13 Jbeta using immunoSEQ multiplex PCR. TCRdb re-called the immunoSEQ multiplex PCR reads through MiXCR, storing one row per CDR3 protein. The top ten clones hold 0.3% to 0.45% of a sample with about 73,000 distinct CDR3 sequences, around 96% of them seen once. The study's findings and limits: The authors acknowledged that their TCR sequencing and HLA analysis involved a relatively small number of individuals.

This clonotype occurred once. The target antigen is unknown. CDR1 is MNHEY, CDR2 SVGAGI, per germline. The CDR3 consists of 13 residues. Trimming took 2 bases from V and 0 from J, leaving 4 bases between them. CD8+ and CD4+ blood T cells underwent TCR beta sequencing. TEMRA cells were FACS-enriched, unlike CD8+ and CD4+ T cells, which were negatively isolated. This chain uses TRBV6-5 with TRBJ1-2; D uncertain. Sequencing was carried out using CD8+ T cells from PBMCs. This TCR was sampled from a human donor with multiple sclerosis. CDR3: CASSYRANYGYTF. The DNA of the CDR3 is TGTGCCAGCAGTTACAGGGCTAACTATGGCTACACCTTC.